These T cell receptor beta chains were read from a single sample in a study of blood T cell repertoires in COVID-19. The assay was immunoSEQ multiplex PCR, and TCRdb's table has in-frame clones only and misses some. The sample yields tens of thousands of clones, 90% seen once. Sequenced: peripheral blood. Source of these receptors: a woman between 55 and 75 years old with active COVID-19. The CDR3 runs from the conserved cysteine through the conserved F or W. A D gene is named only where the DNA matches it firmly. For some rows the clone size is stated as once, few or many, or as a class when expanded; others skip it.

J gene,D gene,V gene,clone size,CDR3 protein,CDR3 DNA
TRBJ2-2,TRBD2,TRBV7-8,.,CASSTGLAAFVWDTGELFF,TGTGCCAGCAGCACCGGACTAGCGGCCTTTGTCTGGGACACCGGGGAGCTGTTTTTT
TRBJ1-2,TRBD1,TRBV19,.,CASRDRGLSPGYTF,TGTGCCAGTAGGGACAGGGGGTTGAGTCCTGGCTACACCTTC
TRBJ2-4,.,TRBV28,.,CASSVTQLGENIQYF,TGTGCCAGCAGCGTGACCCAACTCGGAGAAAACATTCAGTACTTC
TRBJ2-1,TRBD2,TRBV5-1,.,CASSLESGLAGYNEQFF,TGCGCCAGCAGCTTGGAATCCGGACTAGCGGGGTACAATGAGCAGTTCTTC
TRBJ1-6,.,TRBV7-8,.,CASSLVEGEFDSPLHF,TGTGCCAGCAGCTTAGTCGAAGGAGAGTTCGATTCACCCCTCCACTTT
TRBJ2-1,TRBD2,TRBV7-9,once,CASSFEREGYNEQFF,TGTGCCAGCAGCTTCGAGCGGGAGGGCTACAATGAGCAGTTCTTC
TRBJ2-7,.,TRBV28,.,CASRPTGPYEQYF,TGTGCCAGCAGGCCCACAGGACCCTACGAGCAGTACTTC
TRBJ2-5,.,TRBV5-4,.,CASSVTGVQETQYF,TGTGCCAGCAGCGTTACAGGAGTCCAAGAGACCCAGTACTTC
TRBJ1-2,.,TRBV7-2,.,CASSQSTGYYGYTF,TGTGCCAGCAGCCAATCAACAGGGTACTATGGCTACACCTTC
TRBJ2-1,TRBD2,TRBV7-9,.,CASSLALAGAHNEQFF,TGTGCCAGCAGCTTAGCTCTAGCGGGAGCCCACAATGAGCAGTTCTTC
TRBJ2-1,TRBD2,TRBV7-2,.,CASSLALTSGGSSYNEQFF,TGTGCCAGCAGCTTAGCCCTGACTAGCGGGGGGAGCTCCTACAATGAGCAGTTCTTC
TRBJ2-1,.,TRBV9,once,CASSPSGEQFF,TGTGCCAGCAGCCCCTCGGGGGAGCAGTTCTTC
TRBJ2-7,TRBD2,TRBV15,.,CATSRDRGEGSEQYF,TGTGCCACCAGCAGAGATCGTGGGGAGGGAAGCGAGCAGTACTTC
TRBJ1-4,TRBD1,TRBV28,once,CASSFNRGRDNEKLFF,TGTGCCAGCAGTTTTAACAGGGGGCGCGATAATGAAAAACTGTTTTTT
TRBJ2-7,TRBD1,TRBV9,.,CASSLRGGQGMYEQYF,TGTGCCAGCAGCTTGAGGGGGGGACAGGGTATGTACGAGCAGTACTTC
TRBJ2-7,TRBD1,TRBV18,.,CASSPGTGSYEQYF,TGTGCCAGCTCACCAGGGACAGGATCCTACGAGCAGTACTTC
TRBJ1-6,.,TRBV5-8,.,CASSPGGGVDSPLHF,TGTGCCAGCAGCCCCGGGGGGGGCGTTGATTCACCCCTCCACTTT
TRBJ2-3,.,TRBV15,.,CATSRDLENTQYF,TGTGCCACCAGCAGAGATCTGGAGAATACGCAGTATTTT
TRBJ2-1,TRBD2,TRBV5-1,.,CASSLGAGRDNEQFF,TGCGCCAGCAGCTTGGGAGCGGGGAGGGACAATGAGCAGTTCTTC
TRBJ2-7,.,TRBV4-1,few,CASSQAGLTYEQYF,TGCGCCAGCAGCCAAGCCGGGTTAACCTACGAGCAGTACTTC
TRBJ2-2,.,TRBV5-1,.,CASSRTLSAGELFF,TGCGCCAGCAGCCGGACTTTGAGCGCCGGGGAGCTGTTTTTT
TRBJ1-2,TRBD1,TRBV29-1,.,CSVSDRVGYTF,TGCAGCGTCTCCGACAGGGTGGGCTACACCTTC
TRBJ2-7,TRBD1,TRBV2,.,CASSLDRAGHEQYF,TGTGCCAGCAGCCTGGACAGGGCCGGCCACGAGCAGTACTTC
TRBJ1-2,.,TRBV28,.,CASSLIIQGYGYTF,TGTGCCAGCAGTTTAATAATCCAGGGTTATGGCTACACCTTC
TRBJ1-1,TRBD1,TRBV4-1,.,CASSQDRGQGSTEAFF,TGCGCCAGCAGCCAAGATAGGGGGCAGGGGAGCACTGAAGCTTTCTTT
TRBJ2-5,.,TRBV5-4,.,CASSSGGDQETQYF,TGTGCCAGCAGCTCGGGCGGGGACCAAGAGACCCAGTACTTC
TRBJ2-1,.,TRBV21-1,.,CASTKTGFRYEQFF,TGTGCCAGCACCAAGACGGGGTTTCGGTATGAGCAGTTCTTC
TRBJ2-2,TRBD2,TRBV10-3,once,CAISERTSAYTGELFF,TGTGCCATCAGTGAGAGGACTAGCGCATACACCGGGGAGCTGTTTTTT
TRBJ2-7,TRBD2,TRBV3-1/TRBV3-2,few,CASSLGGYEQYF,TGTGCCAGCAGCCTCGGGGGGTACGAGCAGTACTTC
TRBJ2-5,TRBD2,TRBV27,.,CASSPLFDSGRRETQYF,TGTGCCAGCAGTCCCCTATTTGATAGCGGGAGGCGGGAGACCCAGTACTTC
TRBJ2-7,TRBD2,TRBV3-1/TRBV3-2,.,CASSHLAGGGEQYF,TGTGCCAGCAGCCACCTAGCGGGAGGCGGGGAGCAGTACTTC
TRBJ2-1,.,TRBV4-1,.,CASSQDLLVTRSSYNEQFF,TGCGCCAGCAGCCAAGACTTGTTGGTTACTAGAAGCTCCTACAATGAGCAGTTCTTC
TRBJ2-3,.,TRBV7-8,.,CASSFVGSYVADTQYF,TGTGCCAGCAGCTTCGTCGGGAGCTACGTCGCGGATACGCAGTATTTT
TRBJ1-6,.,TRBV30,.,CAWTDRGDNSPLHF,TGTGCCTGGACGGACAGAGGAGATAATTCACCCCTCCACTTT
TRBJ1-5,TRBD1,TRBV2,.,CASSALTGAVGNQPQHF,TGTGCCAGCAGTGCCCTGACAGGGGCCGTCGGTAATCAGCCCCAGCATTTT
TRBJ2-1,TRBD2,TRBV19,.,CASSSYSGGSYNEQFF,TGTGCCAGTAGTAGCTATAGCGGGGGCTCCTACAATGAGCAGTTCTTC
TRBJ1-4,TRBD1,TRBV27,.,CASRPGQRVEKLFF,TGTGCCAGCAGACCGGGACAGAGGGTTGAAAAACTGTTTTTT
TRBJ1-5,TRBD1,TRBV2,once,CASSEDRDRENQPQHF,TGTGCCAGCAGTGAAGACCGGGACAGGGAGAATCAGCCCCAGCATTTT
TRBJ2-1,TRBD2,TRBV15,.,CATSTPGLAFPEQFF,TGTGCCACCAGCACTCCGGGACTAGCGTTCCCTGAGCAGTTCTTC
TRBJ2-2,TRBD2,TRBV5-4,.,CASSPLTSGANTVELFF,TGTGCCAGCAGCCCCCTCACTAGCGGCGCGAACACCGTGGAGCTGTTTTTT